This paragraph covers one T cell receptor (beta chain) sequence. Its specificity is unknown. This record belongs to a study of cytomegalovirus exposure and HLA in healthy donors. The germline V gene has CDR1 SGHNT and CDR2 YENEEA. The CDR3 is 15 residues long. J lost 4 bases, V lost 5 bases, and 8 bases had no gene match. Primers for the PCR totalled 60 Vbeta and 13 Jbeta. Clones were read by immunoSEQ multiplex PCR, and TCRdb kept only the in-frame ones, dropping some. Here the sample spans around 130,000 clones, around three quarters being singletons. Study-level results: TCR beta sequences numbering over 15,000 were associated with HLA alleles at 0.05 false discovery rate in a later analysis.

This chain links TRBV11-3 with TRBJ2-1, with TRBD1 matching 7 bases. The sequenced sample was PBMCs. The TCR was taken from a man between 18 and 29 years old in good health and CMV-seropositive. CDR3 coding DNA: TGTGCCAGCAGCCAATCTGACAGGGTATACAATGAGCAGTTCTTC. Protein sequence: CASSQSDRVYNEQFF.